The next 3 T cell receptor beta chains were all read from a single sample in a study of blood T cell repertoires in COVID-19. The method was immunoSEQ multiplex PCR; TCRdb's version includes in-frame clones alone and lacks a portion of them. The table lists about 300,000 clones, approximately 90% of them singletons, with about 4.1% in the top ten. The sequenced sample was PBMCs or T cells enriched from blood (not recorded which). These receptors all come from a man between 25 and 39 years old who had recovered from COVID-19.

The rearrangement joins TRBV3-1 (or the pseudogene TRBV3-2) to TRBJ1-4, with 8 bases fitting TRBD1. Germline assignment: CDR1 LGHDT and CDR2 YNNKEL (reference sequence). The CDR3 loop spans 16 amino acids. Trimming took 4 bases from V and 0 from J; bases not matched to a gene: 4. The CDR3 reads CASSPGGASTNEKLFF. CDR3 DNA sequence: TGTGCCAGCAGCCCAGGGGGCGCGTCAACTAATGAAAAACTGTTTTTT.

This chain links TRBV15 with TRBJ1-2; 9 positions agree with TRBD1. The CDR3 extends over 15 amino acids. Germline V lookup: CDR1 LNHNV, CDR2 YYDKDF (reference sequence). Trimming cost V 5 bases and J 1 base; bases outside gene matches: 5. The CDR3 coding sequence is TGTGCCACCAGCGGACAGGGGACCCTTAACTATGGCTACACCTTC. Protein sequence: CATSGQGTLNYGYTF. Filled out from reference TRBV15 and TRBJ1-2, the complete variable domain reads DAMVIQNPRYQVTQFGKPVTLSCSQTLNHNVMYWYQQKSSQAPKLLFHYYDKDFNNEADTPDNFQSRRPNTSFCFLDIRSPGLGDTAMYLCATSGQGTLNYGYTFGSGTRLTVV.

This clone occurred a few times. The V and J genes are TRBV7-9 and TRBJ1-4; D is ambiguous. CDR1 is SEHNR and CDR2 is FQNEAQ in the germline V gene (reference sequence). Trimming removed 4 bases at V and 6 bases at J, with 18 bases between. The CDR3 contains 16 residues. The CDR3 nucleotides read TGTGCCAGCAGCTCAAACGCCGGGAGGAGTTATGAAAAACTGTTTTTT. Translated, it gives CASSSNAGRSYEKLFF.